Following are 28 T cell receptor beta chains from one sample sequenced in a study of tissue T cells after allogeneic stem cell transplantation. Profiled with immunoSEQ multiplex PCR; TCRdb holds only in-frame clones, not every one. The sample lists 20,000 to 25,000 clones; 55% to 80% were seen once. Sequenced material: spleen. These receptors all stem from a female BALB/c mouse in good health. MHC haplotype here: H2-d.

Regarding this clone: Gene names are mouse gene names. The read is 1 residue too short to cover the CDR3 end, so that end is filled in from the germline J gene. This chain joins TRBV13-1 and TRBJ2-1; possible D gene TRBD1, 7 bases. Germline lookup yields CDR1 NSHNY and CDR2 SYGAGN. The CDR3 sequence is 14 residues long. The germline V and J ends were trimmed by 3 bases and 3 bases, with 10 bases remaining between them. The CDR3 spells CASSVQGGYAEQFF. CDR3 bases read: TGTGCCAGCAGTGTTCAGGGGGGCTATGCTGAGCAGTTC.

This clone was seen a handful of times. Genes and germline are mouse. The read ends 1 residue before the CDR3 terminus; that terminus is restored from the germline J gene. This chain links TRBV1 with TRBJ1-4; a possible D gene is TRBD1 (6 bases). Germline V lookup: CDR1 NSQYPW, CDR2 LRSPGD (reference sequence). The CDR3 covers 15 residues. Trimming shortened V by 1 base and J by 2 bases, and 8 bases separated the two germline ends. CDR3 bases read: TGCACCTGCAGTGCAGGCCAGGGGTCCAACGAAAGATTATTT. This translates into CTCSAGQGSNERLF. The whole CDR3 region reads CTCSAGQGSNERLFF. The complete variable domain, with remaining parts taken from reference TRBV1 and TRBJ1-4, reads VTLLEQNPRWRLVPRGQAVNLRCILKNSQYPWMSWYQQDLQKQLQWLFTLRSPGDKEVKSLPGADYLATRVTDTELRLQVANMSQGRTLYCTCSAGQGSNERLFFGHGTKLSVL.

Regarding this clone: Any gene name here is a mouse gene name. Incomplete CDR3 DNA: TGTGCCAGCAGTGATTCTGGGGGGATTTATGAACAGTAC. It encodes CASSDSGGIYEQY. The whole CDR3 is CASSDSGGIYEQYF. This chain uses TRBV13-3 with TRBJ2-7; 8 positions agree with TRBD2. The missing CDR3 end, 1 residue past where the read stops, is filled in from the germline J gene. The CDR3 sequence is 14 residues long. V lost 1 base to trimming and J lost 4 bases; unmatched junction nucleotides: 4. Germline V gene lookup returns CDR1 NNHDY and CDR2 SYVADS.

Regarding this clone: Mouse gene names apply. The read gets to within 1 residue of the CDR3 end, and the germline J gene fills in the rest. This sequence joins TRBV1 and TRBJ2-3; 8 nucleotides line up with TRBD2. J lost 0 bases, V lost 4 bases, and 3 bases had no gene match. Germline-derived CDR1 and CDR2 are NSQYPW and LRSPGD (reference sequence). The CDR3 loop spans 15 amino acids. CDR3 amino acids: CTCSVGGGSAETLYF. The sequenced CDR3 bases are TGCACCTGCAGTGTTGGGGGGGGTAGTGCAGAAACGCTGTAT.

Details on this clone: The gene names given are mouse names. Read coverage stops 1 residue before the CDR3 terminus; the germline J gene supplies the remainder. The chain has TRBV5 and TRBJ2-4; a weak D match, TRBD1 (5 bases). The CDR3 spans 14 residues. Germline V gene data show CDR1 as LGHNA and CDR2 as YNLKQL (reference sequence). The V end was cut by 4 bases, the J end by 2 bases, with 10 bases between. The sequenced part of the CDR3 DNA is TGTGCCAGCAGCCTCCGACAGATTCAAAACACCTTGTAC. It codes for CASSLRQIQNTLY. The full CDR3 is CASSLRQIQNTLYF.

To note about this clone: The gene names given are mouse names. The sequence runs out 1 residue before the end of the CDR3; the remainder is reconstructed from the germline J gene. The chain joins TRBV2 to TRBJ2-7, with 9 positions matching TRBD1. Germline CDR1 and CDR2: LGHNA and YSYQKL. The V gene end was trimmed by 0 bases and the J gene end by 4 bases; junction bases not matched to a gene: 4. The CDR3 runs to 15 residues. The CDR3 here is CASSQEAGQGYEQYF. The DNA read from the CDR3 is TGTGCCAGCAGCCAAGAAGCGGGACAGGGATATGAACAGTAC.

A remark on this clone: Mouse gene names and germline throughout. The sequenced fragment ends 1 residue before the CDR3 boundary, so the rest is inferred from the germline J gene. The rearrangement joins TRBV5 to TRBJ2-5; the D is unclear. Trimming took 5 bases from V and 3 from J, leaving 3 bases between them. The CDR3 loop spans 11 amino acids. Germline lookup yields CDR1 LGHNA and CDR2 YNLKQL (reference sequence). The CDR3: CASSDQDTQYF. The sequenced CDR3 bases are TGTGCCAGCAGCGATCAAGACACCCAGTAC.

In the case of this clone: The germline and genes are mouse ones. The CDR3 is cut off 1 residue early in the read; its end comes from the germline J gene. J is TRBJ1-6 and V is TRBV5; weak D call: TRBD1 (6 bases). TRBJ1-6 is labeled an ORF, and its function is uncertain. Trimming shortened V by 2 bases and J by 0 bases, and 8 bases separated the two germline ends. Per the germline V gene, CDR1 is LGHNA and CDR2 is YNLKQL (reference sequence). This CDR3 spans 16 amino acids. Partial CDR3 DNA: TGTGCCAGCAGCCAATCGACAGGTTCCTATAATTCGCCCCTCTAC. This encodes CASSQSTGSYNSPLY. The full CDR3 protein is CASSQSTGSYNSPLYF.

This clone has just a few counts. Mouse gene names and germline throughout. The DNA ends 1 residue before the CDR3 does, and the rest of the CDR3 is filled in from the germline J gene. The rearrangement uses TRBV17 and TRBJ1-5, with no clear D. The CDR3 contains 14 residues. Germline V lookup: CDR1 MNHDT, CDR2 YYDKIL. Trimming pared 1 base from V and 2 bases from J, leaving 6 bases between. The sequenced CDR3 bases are TGTGCTAGCAGTAGAGTCAGGCACAACCAGGCTCCGCTT. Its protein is CASSRVRHNQAPL. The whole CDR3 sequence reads CASSRVRHNQAPLF.

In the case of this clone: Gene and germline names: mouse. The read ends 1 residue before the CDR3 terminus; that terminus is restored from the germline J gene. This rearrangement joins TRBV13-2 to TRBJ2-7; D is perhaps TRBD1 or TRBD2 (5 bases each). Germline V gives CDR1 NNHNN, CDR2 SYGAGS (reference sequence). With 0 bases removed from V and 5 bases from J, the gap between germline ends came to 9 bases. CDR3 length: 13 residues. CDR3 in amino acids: CASGDARDDEQYF. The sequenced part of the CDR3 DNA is TGTGCCAGCGGTGATGCAAGGGACGATGAACAGTAC.

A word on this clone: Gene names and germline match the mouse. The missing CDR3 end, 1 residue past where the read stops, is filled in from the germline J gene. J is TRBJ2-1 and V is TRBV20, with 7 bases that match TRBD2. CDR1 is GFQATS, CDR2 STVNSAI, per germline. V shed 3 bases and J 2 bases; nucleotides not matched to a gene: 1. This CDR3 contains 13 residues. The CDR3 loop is CGARWGDYAEQFF. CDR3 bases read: TGTGGTGCTAGATGGGGGGACTATGCTGAGCAGTTC.

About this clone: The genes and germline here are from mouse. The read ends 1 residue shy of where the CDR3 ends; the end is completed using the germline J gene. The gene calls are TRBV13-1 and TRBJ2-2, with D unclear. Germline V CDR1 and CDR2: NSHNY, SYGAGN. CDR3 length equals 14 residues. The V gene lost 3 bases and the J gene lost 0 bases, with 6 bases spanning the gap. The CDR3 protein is CASSGQTNTGQLYF. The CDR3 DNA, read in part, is TGTGCCAGCAGTGGTCAAACAAACACCGGGCAGCTCTAC.

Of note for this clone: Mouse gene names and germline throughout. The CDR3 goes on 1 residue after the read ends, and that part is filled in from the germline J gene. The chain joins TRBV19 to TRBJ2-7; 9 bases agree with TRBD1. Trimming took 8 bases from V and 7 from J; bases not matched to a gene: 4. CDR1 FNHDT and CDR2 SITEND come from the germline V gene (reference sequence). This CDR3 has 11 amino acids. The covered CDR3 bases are TGTGCCAGTAGGACAGGGGTCGAACAGTAC. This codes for CASRTGVEQY. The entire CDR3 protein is CASRTGVEQYF.

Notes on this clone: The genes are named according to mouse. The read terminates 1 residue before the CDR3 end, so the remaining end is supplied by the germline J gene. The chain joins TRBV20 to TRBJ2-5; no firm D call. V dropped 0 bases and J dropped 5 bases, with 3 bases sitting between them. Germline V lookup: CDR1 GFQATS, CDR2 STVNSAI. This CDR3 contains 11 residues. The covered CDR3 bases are TGTGGTGCTAGGGATGTAGACACCCAGTAC. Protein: CGARDVDTQY. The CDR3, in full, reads CGARDVDTQYF. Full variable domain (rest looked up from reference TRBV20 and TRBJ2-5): GALVYQYPRRTICKSGTSMRMECQAVGFQATSVAWYRQSPQKTFELIALSTVNSAIKYEQNFTQEKFPISHPNLSFSSMTVLNAYLEDRGLYLCGARDVDTQYFGPGTRLLVL.

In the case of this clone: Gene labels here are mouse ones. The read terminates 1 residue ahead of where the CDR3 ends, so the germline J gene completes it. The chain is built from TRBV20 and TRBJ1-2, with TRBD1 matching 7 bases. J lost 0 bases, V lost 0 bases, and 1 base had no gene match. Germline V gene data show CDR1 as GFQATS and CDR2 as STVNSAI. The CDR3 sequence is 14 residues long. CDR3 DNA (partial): TGTGGTGCTAGGGATCAGGGGGCAAACTCCGACTACACC. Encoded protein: CGARDQGANSDYT. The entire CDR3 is CGARDQGANSDYTF.

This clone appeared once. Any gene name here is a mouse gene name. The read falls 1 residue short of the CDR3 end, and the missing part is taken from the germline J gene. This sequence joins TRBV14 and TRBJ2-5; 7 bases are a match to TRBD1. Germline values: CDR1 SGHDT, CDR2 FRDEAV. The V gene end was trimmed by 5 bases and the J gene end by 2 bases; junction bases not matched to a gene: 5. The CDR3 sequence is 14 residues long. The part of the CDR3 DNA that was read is TGTGCCAGCAGCCACGGGACAGCCCAAGACACCCAGTAC. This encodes CASSHGTAQDTQY. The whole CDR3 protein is CASSHGTAQDTQYF.

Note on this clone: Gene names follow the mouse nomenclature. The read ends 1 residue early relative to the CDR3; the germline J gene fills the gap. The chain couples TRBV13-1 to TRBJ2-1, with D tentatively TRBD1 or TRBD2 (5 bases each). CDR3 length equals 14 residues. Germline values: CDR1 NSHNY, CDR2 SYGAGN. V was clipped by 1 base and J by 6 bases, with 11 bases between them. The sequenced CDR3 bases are TGTGCCAGCAGTGATTCCGGGGCGCCTGCTGAGCAGTTC. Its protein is CASSDSGAPAEQF. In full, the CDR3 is CASSDSGAPAEQFF.

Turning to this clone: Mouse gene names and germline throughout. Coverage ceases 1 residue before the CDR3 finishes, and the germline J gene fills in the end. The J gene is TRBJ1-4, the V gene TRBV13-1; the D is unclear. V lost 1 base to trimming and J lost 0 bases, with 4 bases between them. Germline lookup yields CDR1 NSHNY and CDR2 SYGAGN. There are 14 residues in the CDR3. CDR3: CASSDQISNERLFF. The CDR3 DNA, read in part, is TGTGCCAGCAGTGATCAAATTTCCAACGAAAGATTATTT.

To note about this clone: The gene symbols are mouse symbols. The chain's CDR3 is CASSTKSQNTLYF. The CDR3 bases that were read are TGTGCTAGCAGTACAAAAAGTCAAAACACCTTGTAC. The V gene is TRBV29, the J gene TRBJ2-4, with D hard to call. The read halts 1 residue ahead of the CDR3 end, with the missing end drawn from the germline J gene. V gave up 5 bases and J gave up 0 bases, with 6 bases separating them. The germline gives CDR1 MSHET, CDR2 SYDVDS. The length of the CDR3 is 13 residues.

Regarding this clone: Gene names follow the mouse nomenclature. The DNA read from the CDR3 is TGTGCTAGCAGTTCGGGACAGGGCTCCGACTACACC. It is translated as CASSSGQGSDYT. In full, the CDR3 is CASSSGQGSDYTF. The gene calls are TRBV29 and TRBJ1-2; 9 bases fit TRBD1. Read coverage stops 1 residue before the CDR3 terminus; the germline J gene supplies the remainder. This CDR3 is 13 amino acids long. Germline-derived CDR1 and CDR2 are MSHET and SYDVDS. J gave up 4 bases and V 4 bases, and 1 base lay outside the gene matches.

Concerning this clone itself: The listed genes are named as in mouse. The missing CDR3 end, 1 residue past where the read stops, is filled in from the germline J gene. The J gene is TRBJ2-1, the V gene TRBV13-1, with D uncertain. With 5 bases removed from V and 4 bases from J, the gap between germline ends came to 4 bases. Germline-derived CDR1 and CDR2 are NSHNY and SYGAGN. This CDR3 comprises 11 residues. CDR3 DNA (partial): TGTGCCAGCAGGGCATATGCTGAGCAGTTC. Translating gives CASRAYAEQF. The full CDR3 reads CASRAYAEQFF.

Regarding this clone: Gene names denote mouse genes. This CDR3 reads CASDPGQGNYAEQFF. The covered CDR3 bases are TGTGCCAGCGACCCGGGACAGGGAAACTATGCTGAGCAGTTC. This chain uses TRBV13-2 with TRBJ2-1; 9 nucleotides line up with TRBD1. The read terminates 1 residue ahead of where the CDR3 ends, so the germline J gene completes it. The CDR3 is 15 residues long. Germline V CDR1 and CDR2: NNHNN, SYGAGS (reference sequence). V trimming: 6 bases; J trimming: 1 base; junction bases outside the gene matches: 5.

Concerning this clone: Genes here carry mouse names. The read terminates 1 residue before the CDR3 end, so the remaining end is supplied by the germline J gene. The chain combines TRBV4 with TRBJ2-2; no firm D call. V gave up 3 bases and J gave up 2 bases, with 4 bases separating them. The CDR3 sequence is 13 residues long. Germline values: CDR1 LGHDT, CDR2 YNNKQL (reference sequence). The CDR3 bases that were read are TGTGCCAGCAGCTATGTTAACACCGGGCAGCTCTAC. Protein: CASSYVNTGQLY. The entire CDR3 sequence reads CASSYVNTGQLYF.

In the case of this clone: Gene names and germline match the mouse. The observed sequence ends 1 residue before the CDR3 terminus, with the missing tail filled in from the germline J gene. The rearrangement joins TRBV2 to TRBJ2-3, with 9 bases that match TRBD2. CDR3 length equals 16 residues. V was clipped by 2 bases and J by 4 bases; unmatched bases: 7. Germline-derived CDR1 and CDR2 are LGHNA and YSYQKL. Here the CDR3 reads CASSQTGGRGTETLYF. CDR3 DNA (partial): TGTGCCAGCAGCCAAACTGGGGGGAGAGGGACAGAAACGCTGTAT.

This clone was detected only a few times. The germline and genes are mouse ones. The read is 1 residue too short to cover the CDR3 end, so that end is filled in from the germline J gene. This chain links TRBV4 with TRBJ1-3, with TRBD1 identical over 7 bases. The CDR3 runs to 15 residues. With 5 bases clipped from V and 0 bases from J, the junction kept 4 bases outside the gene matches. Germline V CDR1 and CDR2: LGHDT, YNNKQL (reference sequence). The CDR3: CASSQGQNSGNTLYF. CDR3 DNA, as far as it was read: TGTGCCAGCAGCCAGGGACAGAATTCTGGAAATACGCTCTAT.

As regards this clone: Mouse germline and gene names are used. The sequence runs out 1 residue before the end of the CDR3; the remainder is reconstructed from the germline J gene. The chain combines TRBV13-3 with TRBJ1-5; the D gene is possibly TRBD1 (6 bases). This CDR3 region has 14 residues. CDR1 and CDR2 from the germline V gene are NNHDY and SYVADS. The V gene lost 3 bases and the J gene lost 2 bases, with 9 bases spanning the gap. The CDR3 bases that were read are TGTGCCAGCAGTGGAGGGGGAGACAACCAGGCTCCGCTT. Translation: CASSGGGDNQAPL. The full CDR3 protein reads CASSGGGDNQAPLF.

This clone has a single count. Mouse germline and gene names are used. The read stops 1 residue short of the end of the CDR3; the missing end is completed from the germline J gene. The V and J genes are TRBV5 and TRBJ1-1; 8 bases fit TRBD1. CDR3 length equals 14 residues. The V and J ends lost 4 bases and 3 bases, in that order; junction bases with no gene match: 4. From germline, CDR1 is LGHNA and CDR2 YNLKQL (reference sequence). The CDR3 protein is CASSPTGGDTEVFF. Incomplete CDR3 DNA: TGTGCCAGCAGCCCAACAGGGGGGGACACAGAAGTCTTC.

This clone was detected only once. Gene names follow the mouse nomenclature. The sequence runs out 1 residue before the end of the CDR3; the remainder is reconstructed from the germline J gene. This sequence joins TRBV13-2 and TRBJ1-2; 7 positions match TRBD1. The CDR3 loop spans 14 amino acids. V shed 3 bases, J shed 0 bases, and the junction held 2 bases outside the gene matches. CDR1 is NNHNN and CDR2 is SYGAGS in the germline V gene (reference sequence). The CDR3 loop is CASGAGQSNSDYTF. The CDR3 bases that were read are TGTGCCAGCGGTGCGGGACAGTCAAACTCCGACTACACC.